Sequencing of this T cell receptor beta chain was carried out in a study of T-cell reconstitution after alpha-beta-depleted transplantation in children. Findings and caveats of the study: Surviving recipient T cells and intrathymic progenitors accounted for some patients' high TCRbeta diversity at day 60. Alpha-beta T cells about two months after transplant reportedly derived from several hundred expanded graft clones. Among T cells one year after transplant, newly produced cells accounted for most counts and diversity.

For TCRbeta, the library was prepared with unique molecular identifiers. MiXCR was run by TCRdb on the PCR reads, yielding one entry per CDR3 protein. Of 130,000 to 150,000 distinct CDR3 sequences listed, 8.8% were seen once; the top ten hold 15% to 20%. This clonotype was seen repeatedly, ten times or more. What it binds is unknown. Sequencing was performed on PBMCs, mostly from graft donor cells, taken 180 days after TCRalphabeta/CD19-depleted stem cell transplant. This sequence was found in a female patient between 2 and 15 years old who had a stem cell transplant for congenital amegakaryocytic thrombocytopenia, so the T cells may come from the graft donor.

The CDR3: CSVGWQDNEQFF. The CDR3 nucleotides are TGCAGCGTTGGATGGCAGGACAATGAGCAGTTCTTC. The chain links TRBV29-1 to TRBJ2-1; D is uncertain. CDR1 SQVTM and CDR2 ANQGSEA come from the germline V gene. V gave up 4 bases and J gave up 5 bases, with 9 bases separating them. This CDR3 is built from 12 residues.